Shown below are 27 T cell receptor beta chains from a single sample sequenced in a study of tumor-infiltrating lymphocytes in primary liver carcinoma. From 500 ng total RNA, TCR beta cDNA was generated with a primer in the constant region. It was through three nested multiplex PCR rounds of slightly modified ARM-PCR that TCR beta libraries arose. In the first two PCR rounds, TRBV1-TRBV30 forward primers were paired with a C-beta reverse primer, and each round lasted approximately 9 cycles. TCRdb analysed the multiplex PCR reads with MiXCR anew, one entry per CDR3 protein. The table has about 180,000 distinct CDR3 sequences, over 50% seen once; the top ten hold under 75%. Out of unsorted whole blood came the blood RNA, and germline DNA was extracted as well. The sequenced sample was peripheral blood. These receptors were obtained from a man between 40 and 49 years old with primary liver carcinoma and hepatitis B virus infection.

This clonotype came up once. V is TRBV10-3 and J is TRBJ2-3; 9 bases line up with TRBD2. CDR1 is ENHRY, CDR2 SYGVKD, per germline. V trimming: 8 bases; J trimming: 12 bases; junction bases outside the gene matches: 3. CDR3 size: 10 residues. The CDR3 loop is CAIGTSIQYF. CDR3 coding DNA: TGTGCCATCGGGACTAGCATTCAGTATTTT.

This clonotype was found a few times. Since a much larger clone is just one base distant, this may be a read error. DNA for the CDR3: TGTGCCAGCAGCTTAGGCGACAGGGGGCACCAGTACTTC. It yields the protein CASSLGDRGHQYF. The chain couples TRBV11-2 to TRBJ2-4; TRBD1 matches 10 bases. This CDR3 region has 13 residues. V gave up 1 base and J gave up 13 bases; unmatched junction bases: 4. CDR1 is SGHAT, CDR2 FQNNGV, per germline. The full variable domain, with the rest looked up from reference TRBV11-2 and TRBJ2-4, is EAGVAQSPRYKIIEKRQSVAFWCNPISGHATLYWYQQILGQGPKLLIQFQNNGVVDDSQLPKDRFSAERLKGVDSTLKIQPAKLEDSAVYLCASSLGDRGHQYFGAGTRLSVL.

This clonotype came up many times. The chain links TRBV11-2 to TRBJ1-2; D may be TRBD1 (5 bases). The CDR3 contains 17 residues. The V gene lost 5 bases and the J gene lost 0 bases, with 19 bases spanning the gap. Germline V gene sequence: CDR1 SGHAT, CDR2 FQNNGV. In DNA form, the CDR3 reads TGTGCCAGCAGCCTAACATCATGGGGGGGAGCTAACTATGGCTACACCTTC. It specifies CASSLTSWGGANYGYTF.

In its sample, this clonotype was seen a few times. This chain uses TRBV30 with TRBJ2-3, with D perhaps TRBD2 (5 bases). The CDR3 sequence is 13 residues long. The V gene's germline CDR1 is GTSNPN and CDR2 SVGIG (reference sequence). Trimming stripped 0 bases from V and 4 bases from J, with 8 bases between. CDR3 protein: CAWSVLGADTQYF. The CDR3 region has the DNA TGTGCCTGGAGTGTACTAGGAGCAGATACGCAGTATTTT.

For this clonotype: Just one base apart from a much larger clone, this may be a read error. The rearrangement links TRBV11-1 to TRBJ2-2, with 11 nucleotides matching TRBD2. The CDR3 has 16 residues. Per the germline V gene, CDR1 is SGHAT and CDR2 is FQDESV (reference sequence). Trimming took 2 bases from V and 4 from J; bases not matched to a gene: 3. Here the CDR3 reads CASSLSTSGVTGELFF. CDR3 nucleotides: TGTGCCAGCAGCTTATCGACTAGCGGGGTCACCGGGGAGCTGTTTTTT.

About this clonotype itself: A read error may produce the germline difference seen at one junction end. This chain connects TRBV11-2 to TRBJ2-1, with TRBD2 as a possible D gene (5 bases). CDR1 is SGHAT and CDR2 is FQNNGV in the germline V gene. The CDR3 covers 16 residues. CDR3 region: CASSPLGLSPYNEQFF. In nucleotides, the CDR3 is TGTGCCAGCAGCCCACTAGGCCTAAGCCCCTACAATGAGCAATTCTTC. Combining the CDR3 with reference TRBV11-2 and TRBJ2-1 gives the whole variable domain EAGVAQSPRYKIIEKRQSVAFWCNPISGHATLYWYQQILGQGPKLLIQFQNNGVVDDSQLPKDRFSAERLKGVDSTLKIQPAKLEDSAVYLCASSPLGLSPYNEQFFGPGTRLTVL.

In this sample, this clonotype turned up once. A read error may account for a junction end that differs from germline. V usage is TRBV6-1 and J usage is TRBJ2-1; TRBD2 aligns across 10 bases. In germline, CDR1 is MNHNS, CDR2 SASEGT. This CDR3 is built from 15 residues. CDR3 amino acids: CASSESLAGDNEQPF. DNA for the CDR3: TGTGCCAGCAGTGAGAGTCTAGCGGGAGATAATGAGCAGCCCTTC.

The chain links TRBV6-5 to TRBJ2-3; 7 nucleotides match TRBD2. Germline assignment: CDR1 MNHEY and CDR2 SVGAGI. This CDR3 contains 15 residues. With 5 bases clipped from V and 3 bases from J, the junction kept 8 bases outside the gene matches. The DNA of the CDR3 is TGTGCCAGCAGTCTGGCGGGGGATACTACAGATACGCAGTATTTT. It encodes CASSLAGDTTDTQYF.

This rearrangement joins TRBV10-2 to TRBJ1-1; no reliable D call. CDR3 length: 14 amino acids. With 2 bases removed from V and 0 bases from J, the gap between germline ends came to 7 bases. The germline V gene encodes CDR1 WSHSY and CDR2 SAAADI. CDR3 in amino acids: CASSEATVNTEAFF. CDR3 nucleotides: TGCGCCAGCAGTGAGGCGACGGTGAACACTGAAGCTTTCTTT.

The chain has TRBV6-5 and TRBJ2-3; a weak D match, TRBD1 (6 bases). The germline V and J ends were trimmed by 0 bases and 4 bases, with 17 bases remaining between them. This CDR3 comprises 17 residues. The germline V gene has CDR1 MNHEY and CDR2 SVGAGI. CDR3 DNA: TGTGCCAGCAGTTACTCAAACAAACAGGGCATGGCAGATACGCAGTATTTT. As protein: CASSYSNKQGMADTQYF.

This chain connects TRBV5-1 to TRBJ2-7, with D possibly being TRBD1 (6 bases). The CDR3 runs 14 residues. Germline CDR1 and CDR2: SGHRS and YFSETQ. V was pared by 4 bases and J by 3 bases, with 14 bases between. This chain's CDR3 is CASSPRTDYYEQYF. CDR3 nucleotide sequence: TGCGCCAGCAGCCCGAGGACAGACTACTACGAGCAGTACTTC.

CDR3 amino acids: CAISERTDPTSYNEQFF. CDR3 DNA sequence: TGTGCCATCAGTGAAAGGACAGACCCTACCTCCTACAATGAGCAGTTCTTC. This sequence joins TRBV10-3 and TRBJ2-1; D perhaps matches TRBD1 (6 bases). Looked up from germline, CDR1 is ENHRY and CDR2 is SYGVKD. V dropped 3 bases and J dropped 0 bases, with 15 bases sitting between them. This CDR3 is 17 amino acids long.

The rearrangement joins TRBV11-2 to TRBJ2-5; D may be TRBD2 (6 bases). The length of the CDR3 is 14 residues. Looked up from germline, CDR1 is SGHAT and CDR2 is FQNNGV. Deletions cut 9 bases from V and 2 bases from J, with 16 bases between. CDR3: CASSVGGAQETQYF. The CDR3 nucleotides read TGTGCCAGTAGCGTTGGCGGGGCGCAAGAGACCCAGTACTTC.

The J gene is TRBJ1-2, the V gene TRBV28; D remains ambiguous. This CDR3 comprises 11 residues. Trimming shortened V by 4 bases and J by 10 bases, and 10 bases separated the two germline ends. Germline V gives CDR1 MDHEN, CDR2 SYDVKM. The CDR3 DNA follows: TGTGCCAGCAGTTCCAATAGGAACTACACCTTC. Protein sequence: CASSSNRNYTF.

With respect to this clonotype: A much bigger clone sits one base away, suggesting this may be a read error. This sequence joins TRBV29-1 and TRBJ1-2; D possibly corresponds to TRBD1 (5 bases). The CDR3 has 13 amino acids. Trimming left V 7 bases short and J 7 bases short, with 19 bases between. Germline V gene lookup returns CDR1 SQVTM and CDR2 ANQGSEA. The CDR3 sequence: CSGEHGAQGGYTF. The CDR3 nucleotides are TGCAGCGGCGAACATGGGGCTCAGGGTGGCTACACCTTC.

Concerning this clonotype itself: It may be a read error: a sequence one base away is much more abundant. This chain connects TRBV11-3 to TRBJ2-2, with 7 bases aligning to TRBD2. Germline trimming cut 5 bases from V and 5 bases from J; bases unmatched to any gene: 11. The CDR3 has 16 residues. Germline V CDR1 and CDR2: SGHNT, YENEEA. CDR3 sequence reads: CASSPGLEEGTGELFF. The CDR3 DNA follows: TGTGCCAGCAGCCCTGGACTAGAGGAGGGGACCGGGGAGCTGTTTTTT. The complete variable domain, with remaining parts taken from reference TRBV11-3 and TRBJ2-2, reads EAGVVQSPRYKIIEKKQPVAFWCNPISGHNTLYWYLQNLGQGPELLIRYENEEAVDDSQLPKDRFSAERLKGVDSTLKIQPAELGDSAVYLCASSPGLEEGTGELFFGEGSRLTVL.

The chain is built from TRBV11-2 and TRBJ2-3, with D possibly being TRBD1 (5 bases). The CDR3 has 17 amino acids. CDR1 is SGHAT, CDR2 FQNNGV, per germline. Deletions cut 5 bases from V and 3 bases from J, with 21 bases between. CDR3 region: CASSPGADPLSTDTQYF. The DNA for the CDR3 is TGTGCCAGCAGCCCTGGGGCAGACCCTTTAAGTACAGATACGCAGTATTTT.

A word on this clonotype: One end of the junction fails to match germline, which may point to a read error. The chain has TRBV12-3 or TRBV12-4 and TRBJ1-5, with D possibly TRBD1 on 5 matching bases. The CDR3 is 14 amino acids. CDR3 loop: CASSSRWGNQPHHF. CDR3 nucleotide sequence: TGTGCCAGCAGTTCTCGTTGGGGCAATCAGCCCCATCATTTT.

This clonotype showed up just a few times. The CDR3 bases are TGTGCCAGCAGCCAAGAGGGACAGGGAGGGGACTATGGCTACACCTTC. Amino acid sequence: CASSQEGQGGDYGYTF. The chain joins TRBV4-2 to TRBJ1-2; 9 nucleotides match TRBD1. Germline CDR1 is LGHNA and CDR2 is YNFKEQ. The V segment lost 0 bases and the J segment 3 bases; nucleotides outside the gene matches: 5. The CDR3 is 16 amino acids.

This clonotype occurred a few times. V usage is TRBV6-1 and J usage is TRBJ2-1; D is possibly TRBD1 (5 bases). CDR1 and CDR2 (germline): MNHNS, SASEGT. The CDR3 consists of 12 residues. V was shortened by 8 bases and J by 12 bases, with 17 bases between the two germline ends. The CDR3 region has the DNA TGTGCCAGCGGGGATCAGCTGGGGCTGCAGTTCTTC. Amino acid sequence: CASGDQLGLQFF.

The V call is TRBV6-6, the J call TRBJ2-4, with TRBD1 identical over 8 bases. Germline CDR1 reads MNHNY; CDR2 reads SVGAGI (reference sequence). Losses at the gene ends were 8 bases for V and 0 bases for J; bases not matched to a gene: 15. The length of the CDR3 is 18 residues. The CDR3 protein is CASLRRQGTDLAKNIQYF. CDR3 nucleotide sequence: TGTGCCAGCTTAAGGAGACAGGGGACCGATCTAGCCAAAAACATTCAGTACTTC.

The CDR3 sequence is CASSPVPRETQYF. Written as DNA, the CDR3 is TGTGCCAGCAGCCCCGTGCCGAGGGAGACCCAGTACTTC. The chain carries TRBV13 and TRBJ2-5, with D hard to call. Germline assignment: CDR1 PRHDT and CDR2 FYEKMQ (reference sequence). The V gene lost 5 bases and the J gene lost 5 bases, with 12 bases spanning the gap. CDR3 size: 13 residues.

The chain joins TRBV4-1 to TRBJ2-5; D is possibly TRBD2 (6 bases). With 2 bases removed from V and 5 bases from J, the gap between germline ends came to 15 bases. Germline V gene sequence: CDR1 MGHRA, CDR2 YSYEKL. CDR3 length equals 15 residues. CDR3 bases: TGCGCCAGCAGCCAAAATATAGGGAGGCATGAGACCCAGTACTTC. Translated, it gives CASSQNIGRHETQYF.

Concerning this clonotype itself: The junction departs from the called germline gene at one end, perhaps through a read error. This sequence joins TRBV10-2 and TRBJ2-1, with D possibly being TRBD2 (5 bases). This CDR3 contains 14 residues. In germline, CDR1 is WSHSY, CDR2 SAAADI. CDR3 sequence reads: CPSGEDPLYNEQFF. In DNA form, the CDR3 reads TGCCCCAGCGGTGAAGACCCATTATACAATGAGCAGTTCTTC.

As regards this clonotype: Germline and junction disagree at one end, which may indicate a read error. The chain carries TRBV11-1 and TRBJ1-2; D gene uncertain. Germline CDR1 and CDR2: SGHAT and FQDESV (reference sequence). The length of the CDR3 is 13 residues. The chain's CDR3 is CTSSLSGNCGYTF. The CDR3 nucleotides are TGTACCAGCAGTCTCTCGGGCAACTGTGGCTACACCTTC.

This clonotype was counted between two and nine times. A much larger clone lies one base from this, so it may be a read error. The chain carries TRBV11-2 and TRBJ2-5, with D possibly TRBD2 on 6 matching bases. The germline V gene encodes CDR1 SGHAT and CDR2 FQNNGV. The CDR3 is 15 residues long. The DNA for the CDR3 is TGTGCCAGCAGCCCTTGGACCTCCACGGGAGAGGCCCAGTACTTC. It codes for CASSPWTSTGEAQYF.

This clonotype was seen a handful of times. The rearrangement joins TRBV10-3 to TRBJ2-1; TRBD2 matches at 11 bases. Germline V gene lookup returns CDR1 ENHRY and CDR2 SYGVKD. J was trimmed by 8 bases and V by 6 bases; bases with no gene match: 15. This CDR3 is built from 17 residues. DNA of the CDR3: TGTGCCATCAGCGACCCGTTGCTAGCGGGAGGAGGGCATGAGCAGTTCTTC. Its protein product is CAISDPLLAGGGHEQFF.